The rows below give T cell receptor beta chains drawn from one sample of a study of T cell responses to AZD1222 COVID-19 vaccine. Some clones are missing from TCRdb's copy, which holds only in-frame ones; the method was immunoSEQ multiplex PCR. The table records under 25,000 clones, approximately 84% of them present only once. The sequencing here drew on peripheral blood, taken 28 days after the second AZD1222 dose. Receptors originate from an adult who received the AZD1222 COVID-19 vaccine. The CDR3 runs from the conserved cysteine through the conserved F or W. The D gene is left open where the match is weak. Only some rows state a clone size, as once, few, many or a class for expanded clones.

d_gene	abundance	v_gene	j_gene	CDR3aa	CDR3nt
-	-	TRBV28	TRBJ2-1	CASSLQLVNNEQFF	TGTGCCAGCAGTTTACAGCTGGTGAACAATGAGCAGTTCTTC
TRBD1	-	TRBV4-2	TRBJ1-5	CASSPNGDSNQPQHF	TGTGCCAGCAGTCCTAACGGGGACAGTAATCAGCCCCAGCATTTT
TRBD1	-	TRBV6-2/TRBV6-3	TRBJ1-1	CASSFGTGAASEAFF	TGTGCCAGCAGTTTCGGGACAGGGGCGGCCTCTGAAGCTTTCTTT
-	-	TRBV5-1	TRBJ2-2	CASSGTSLRNTGELFF	TGCGCCAGCAGCGGCACTAGTCTGAGAAACACCGGGGAGCTGTTTTTT
-	-	TRBV7-2	TRBJ1-5	CASSKRVNQPQHF	TGTGCCAGCAGCAAACGGGTGAATCAGCCCCAGCATTTT
TRBD1	-	TRBV7-9	TRBJ1-1	CASSGTGTANTEAFF	TGTGCCAGCAGCGGGACCGGGACAGCGAACACTGAAGCTTTCTTT
-	-	TRBV5-1	TRBJ2-2	CASTKLGANTGELFF	TGCGCCAGCACCAAGCTGGGAGCGAACACCGGGGAGCTGTTTTTT
TRBD1	-	TRBV18	TRBJ1-2	CASSLSRDSNYGYTF	TGTGCCAGCTCCCTATCCCGGGACAGTAACTATGGCTACACCTTC
-	-	TRBV28	TRBJ1-4	CASSPAGTGTSRF	TGTGCCAGCAGTCCCGCGGGAACCGGGACCTCCAGATTT
TRBD2	once	TRBV28	TRBJ2-7	CATVPGLADYEQYF	TGTGCCACCGTCCCGGGACTAGCGGACTACGAGCAGTACTTC
TRBD2	-	TRBV5-1	TRBJ2-7	CASSSKGLAGDGYEQYF	TGCGCCAGCAGCTCAAAAGGACTAGCGGGAGATGGCTACGAGCAGTACTTC
TRBD1	-	TRBV28	TRBJ1-3	CASSRGQGFTGNTIYF	TGTGCCAGCAGTCGGGGACAGGGCTTTACTGGAAACACCATATATTTT
-	-	TRBV28	TRBJ1-2	CASSRGLIDYGYTF	TGTGCCAGCAGTCGCGGACTGATCGACTATGGCTACACCTTC
TRBD2	-	TRBV28	TRBJ2-3	CASSPPGEIAGRTDTQYF	TGTGCCAGCAGTCCCCCCGGGGAGATAGCGGGAAGAACAGATACGCAGTATTTT
TRBD1	-	TRBV4-2	TRBJ1-1	CASSQGPGQWNTEAFF	TGTGCCAGCAGCCAAGGGCCGGGACAGTGGAACACTGAAGCTTTCTTT
TRBD1	-	TRBV5-1	TRBJ1-6	CASSLYGPGGNSPLHF	TGCGCCAGCAGCTTGTACGGCCCAGGGGGAAATTCACCCCTCCACTTT
TRBD2	-	TRBV19	TRBJ2-1	CASSISGGSHNEQFF	TGTGCCAGTAGTATTTCGGGGGGATCACACAATGAGCAGTTCTTC
-	-	TRBV6-1	TRBJ1-2	CASSESWGNYGYTF	TGTGCCAGCAGTGAATCGTGGGGGAACTATGGCTACACCTTC
-	-	TRBV11-3	TRBJ2-3	CASGLGRRTDTQYF	TGTGCCAGCGGGCTGGGGAGAAGAACAGATACGCAGTATTTT
-	once	TRBV10-3	TRBJ1-4	CAHAGGSNEKLFF	TGTGCCCACGCGGGGGGCTCTAATGAAAAACTGTTTTTT
TRBD2	-	TRBV5-1	TRBJ2-5	CASSLRSSGSPLQETQYF	TGCGCCAGCAGCTTGAGGTCTAGCGGGAGCCCACTCCAAGAGACCCAGTACTTC
-	-	TRBV7-9	TRBJ1-2	CASSLDGTTRNGYTF	TGTGCCAGCAGCTTAGACGGCACGACACGAAATGGCTACACCTTC
TRBD1	-	TRBV19	TRBJ1-2	CASSRDRGYGYTF	TGTGCCAGTAGTCGAGACAGGGGTTATGGCTACACCTTC
-	-	TRBV2	TRBJ2-7	CASSGDNEQYF	TGTGCCAGCAGTGGGGACAACGAGCAGTACTTC
-	-	TRBV27	TRBJ1-3	CASSPWGAGNTIYF	TGTGCCAGCAGTCCCTGGGGGGCAGGAAACACCATATATTTT
TRBD1	-	TRBV30	TRBJ1-3	CAWSVPRPRDRVSGNTIYF	TGTGCCTGGAGTGTACCGAGACCCCGAGACAGGGTCTCTGGAAACACCATATATTTT
-	once	TRBV3-1/TRBV3-2	TRBJ1-1	CASSQEPYKNTEAFF	TGTGCCAGCAGCCAAGAACCCTATAAGAACACTGAAGCTTTCTTT
-	-	TRBV30	TRBJ1-2	CAWSGGANYGYTF	TGTGCCTGGAGCGGCGGGGCTAACTATGGCTACACCTTC
-	-	TRBV7-2	TRBJ1-2	CASSLVTDGGYGYTF	TGTGCCAGCAGCTTAGTGACGGATGGGGGCTATGGCTACACCTTC
-	-	TRBV10-3	TRBJ1-4	CAISQGRDEKLFF	TGTGCCATCAGTCAGGGGAGGGATGAAAAACTGTTTTTT
-	-	TRBV29-1	TRBJ2-7	CSVPKTRDSVSEQYF	TGCAGCGTTCCCAAAACACGAGACTCGGTTTCCGAGCAGTACTTC
-	-	TRBV18	TRBJ1-2	CASSPVKATLGYGYTF	TGTGCCAGCTCACCCGTGAAGGCGACACTAGGTTATGGCTACACCTTC
-	-	TRBV6-6	TRBJ2-3	CAVGVPSLDTQYF	TGTGCGGTGGGGGTACCATCCTTGGATACGCAGTATTTT
TRBD1	few	TRBV4-1	TRBJ1-4	CASSQADRGWEKLFF	TGCGCCAGCAGCCAAGCGGACAGGGGCTGGGAAAAACTGTTTTTT
-	-	TRBV3-1/TRBV3-2	TRBJ2-1	CASSQLLVSYNEQFF	TGTGCCAGCAGCCAGTTATTGGTCTCCTACAATGAGCAGTTCTTC
TRBD1	-	TRBV7-9	TRBJ2-2	CANGQDRGSGELFF	TGTGCCAACGGACAGGACAGGGGATCCGGGGAGCTGTTTTTT
TRBD1	-	TRBV30	TRBJ1-2	CAWSDQGARGYTF	TGTGCCTGGAGTGACCAGGGGGCGCGTGGCTACACCTTC
-	-	TRBV9	TRBJ1-1	CASSMPGLDTEAFF	TGTGCCAGCAGCATGCCGGGGTTAGACACTGAAGCTTTCTTT
-	-	TRBV19	TRBJ2-1	CASAREVGNEQFF	TGTGCCAGTGCCAGGGAGGTGGGAAATGAGCAGTTCTTC
TRBD2	-	TRBV7-3	TRBJ2-2	CASSRPGLAGQTGELFF	TGTGCCAGCAGCAGGCCGGGACTAGCGGGACAGACCGGGGAGCTGTTTTTT
-	-	TRBV30	TRBJ1-1	CACERNTEAFF	TGTGCCTGCGAGCGGAACACTGAAGCTTTCTTT
-	-	TRBV7-3	TRBJ2-3	CASSLSGGHGTDTQYF	TGTGCCAGCAGCTTATCCGGCGGCCACGGCACAGATACGCAGTATTTT
-	-	TRBV19	TRBJ1-5	CASSPGAGNQPQHF	TGTGCCAGTTCTCCCGGGGCTGGCAATCAGCCCCAGCATTTT
-	few	TRBV18	TRBJ2-7	CASSPPWGSYEQYF	TGTGCCAGCTCACCACCTTGGGGCTCCTACGAGCAGTACTTC
TRBD2	-	TRBV7-2	TRBJ2-7	CASRPLAGSTHEQYF	TGTGCCAGCAGACCTCTAGCGGGGAGTACTCACGAGCAGTACTTC
-	-	TRBV30	TRBJ1-5	CAWRYHQGNQPQHF	TGTGCCTGGAGATATCACCAGGGGAATCAGCCCCAGCATTTT
TRBD1	once	TRBV18	TRBJ2-7	CASSPSGTATPEQYF	TGTGCCAGCTCACCCTCCGGGACAGCCACCCCCGAGCAGTACTTC
-	-	TRBV7-9	TRBJ1-1	CASTNPIQGRTEAFF	TGTGCCAGCACCAACCCAATACAGGGAAGGACTGAAGCTTTCTTT
TRBD2	-	TRBV6-6	TRBJ2-7	CASSSRGSGAYEQYF	TGTGCCAGCAGTTCCCGGGGTAGCGGGGCCTACGAGCAGTACTTC
-	-	TRBV29-1	TRBJ2-7	CSVRGGLYEQYF	TGCAGCGTCAGGGGGGGCCTATACGAGCAGTACTTC